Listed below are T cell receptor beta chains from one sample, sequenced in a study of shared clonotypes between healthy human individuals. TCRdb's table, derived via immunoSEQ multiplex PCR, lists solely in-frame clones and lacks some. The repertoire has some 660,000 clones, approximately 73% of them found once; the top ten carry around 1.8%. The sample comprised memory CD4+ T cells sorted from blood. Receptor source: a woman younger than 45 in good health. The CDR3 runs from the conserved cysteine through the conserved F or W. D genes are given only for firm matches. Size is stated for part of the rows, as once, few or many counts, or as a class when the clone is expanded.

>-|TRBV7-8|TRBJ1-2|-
TGTGCCAGCAGCGCAATCGACAGGCTCCGGGGGGGCTACACCTTC
CASSAIDRLRGGYTF
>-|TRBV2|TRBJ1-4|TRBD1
TGTGCCAGCAGTGGTACAGGGGCGCGGACTAATGAAAAACTGTTTTTT
CASSGTGARTNEKLFF
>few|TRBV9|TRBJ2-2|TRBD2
TGTGCCAGCAGCGTAGCTCTAGCGGGAGGGCCGGTTACCGGGGAGCTGTTTTTT
CASSVALAGGPVTGELFF
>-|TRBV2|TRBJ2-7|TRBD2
TGTGCCAGCAGGGCTAGCGGTTCCTACGAGCAGTACTTC
CASRASGSYEQYF
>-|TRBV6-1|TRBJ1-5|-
TGTGCCAGTTCCCCGACAATCCAACAGCCCCAGCATTTT
CASSPTIQQPQHF
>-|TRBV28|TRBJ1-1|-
TGTGCCAGCAGTTTTTGGGCAGGGGAAGCTTTCTTT
CASSFWAGEAFF
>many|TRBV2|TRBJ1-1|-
TGTGCCAGCGGGGTGACGGCTGAAGCTTTCTTT
CASGVTAEAFF
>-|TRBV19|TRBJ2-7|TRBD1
TGTGCCAGTAGTATGGGACAGGTCACCCACGAGCAGTACTTC
CASSMGQVTHEQYF
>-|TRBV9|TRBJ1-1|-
TGTGCCAGCAGCTTAAACATGAACACTGAAGCTTTCTTT
CASSLNMNTEAFF
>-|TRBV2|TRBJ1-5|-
TGTGCCAGCAGCACCAGTAGTAGTAGCAATCAGCCCCAGCATTTT
CASSTSSSSNQPQHF
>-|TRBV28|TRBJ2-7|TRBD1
TGTGCCAGCTGGACAGGGGGCTCCTACGAGCAGTACTTC
CASWTGGSYEQYF
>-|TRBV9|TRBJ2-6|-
TGTGCCAGCAGCGAGTGGGGCTCCGGGGCCAACGTCCTGACTTTC
CASSEWGSGANVLTF
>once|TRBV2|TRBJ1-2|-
TGTGCCAGCAGTGTGGACTCCAACTATGGCTACACCTTC
CASSVDSNYGYTF
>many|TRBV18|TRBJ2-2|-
TGTGCCAGCTCACCAGGTCTGGCCCCGTCGAGGACCGGGGAGCTGTTTTTT
CASSPGLAPSRTGELFF
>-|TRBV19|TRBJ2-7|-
TGTGCCAGTAGTTCGTTTGGGAGCGAGCAGTACTTC
CASSSFGSEQYF
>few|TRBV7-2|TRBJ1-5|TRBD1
TGTGCCAGCAGCTTAGGACAGGGGGCGAAACAGCCCCAGCATTTT
CASSLGQGAKQPQHF
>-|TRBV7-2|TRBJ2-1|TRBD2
TGTGCCAGCAGCTTTGAGACTAGCGGGAGGAGTATGTTCTTC
CASSFETSGRSMFF
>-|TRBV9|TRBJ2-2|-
TGTGCCAGCAAAAACGGGCGACACAACACCGGGGAGCTGTTTTTT
CASKNGRHNTGELFF
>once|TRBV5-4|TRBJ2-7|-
TGTGCCAGCAGCTCCTCTCGGGAGCAGTACTTC
CASSSSREQYF
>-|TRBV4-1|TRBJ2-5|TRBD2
TGCGCCAGCAGCCAAGGTCCGGGAGGGGTAGAGACCCAGTACTTC
CASSQGPGGVETQYF
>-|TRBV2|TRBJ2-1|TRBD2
TGTGCCAGCAGCGGGACTAGCGGGTTGAGCTCCTACAATGAGCAGTTCTTC
CASSGTSGLSSYNEQFF
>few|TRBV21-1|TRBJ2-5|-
TGTGCCAGCAGCCCCCGCTGGTCGAGCGGGAGGGCCGGGGAGACCCAGTACTTC
CASSPRWSSGRAGETQYF
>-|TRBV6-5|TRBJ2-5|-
TGTGCCAGCAGCTCCTCAAAAGAGACCCAGTACTTC
CASSSSKETQYF
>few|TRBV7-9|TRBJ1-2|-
TGTGCCAGCAGCTTAGGGGAATCCTACACCTTC
CASSLGESYTF
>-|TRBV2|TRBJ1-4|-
TGTGCCAGCAGTGAAGCGAGGCCTGGTACTAATGAAAAACTGTTTTTT
CASSEARPGTNEKLFF
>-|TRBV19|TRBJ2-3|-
TGTGCCAGTAGCAGGGACACCCGGGATACGCAGTATTTT
CASSRDTRDTQYF
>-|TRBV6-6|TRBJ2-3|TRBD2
TGTGCCAGCAGGACCGGGACTAGCCCCCGAGATACGCAGTATTTT
CASRTGTSPRDTQYF
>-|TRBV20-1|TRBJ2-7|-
TGCAGTGCGTATGACTTATACGAGCAGTACTTC
CSAYDLYEQYF
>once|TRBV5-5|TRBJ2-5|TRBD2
TGTGCCAGCAGGCGAGGAGGGACTAGCGGGAGCGAGACCCAGTACTTC
CASRRGGTSGSETQYF
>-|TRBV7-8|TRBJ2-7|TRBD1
TGTGCCAGCAGGAGGACAGGGAGCTCCTACGAGCAGTACTTC
CASRRTGSSYEQYF
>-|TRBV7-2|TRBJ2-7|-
TGTGCCAGCAGCGCTTGGGGAGTCTACGAGCAGTACTTC
CASSAWGVYEQYF
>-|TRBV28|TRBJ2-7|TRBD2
TGTGCCAGCGGGACTAGTAACATCTACGAGCAGTACTTC
CASGTSNIYEQYF
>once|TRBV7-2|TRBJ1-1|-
TGTGCCAGCAGCTTAGTCTCCGATAGGGAAGCTTTCTTT
CASSLVSDREAFF
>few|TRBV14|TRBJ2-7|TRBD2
TGTGCCAGCAGCCAAGAGGTAAAGAGGCAGATTCTAGCGGGAGGTTCCCTTTACGAGCAGTACTTC
CASSQEVKRQILAGGSLYEQYF
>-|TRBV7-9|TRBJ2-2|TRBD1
TGTGCCAGCAGCCGGACAGGGGAGACCGGGGAGCTGTTTTTT
CASSRTGETGELFF
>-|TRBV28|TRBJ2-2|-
TGTGCCAGCAGCCCCCGAGCCCGAGGGAGAACCGGGGAGCTGTTTTTT
CASSPRARGRTGELFF
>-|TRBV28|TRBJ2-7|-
TGTGCCAGCAGGATATCAGGGACAAGCTACGAGCAGTACTTC
CASRISGTSYEQYF
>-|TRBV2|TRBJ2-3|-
TGTGCCAGCAGCCCAAAGGGGGGGAGTCAGTATTTT
CASSPKGGSQYF
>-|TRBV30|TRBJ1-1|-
TGTGCCTGGGGGTCCAGGCCGAACACTGAAGCTTTCTTT
CAWGSRPNTEAFF
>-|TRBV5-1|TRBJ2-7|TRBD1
TGCGCCAGCAGCATCGGACAGGTAGCCTCCTACGAGCAGTACTTC
CASSIGQVASYEQYF
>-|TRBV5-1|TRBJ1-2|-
TGCGCCAGCAGCTCCAGTGGGGTTAATGGCTACACCTTC
CASSSSGVNGYTF
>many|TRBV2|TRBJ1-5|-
TGTGCCAGCAGAAGGGGCGTTTCGGTCAATCAGCCCCAGCATTTT
CASRRGVSVNQPQHF
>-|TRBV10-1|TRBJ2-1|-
TGCGCCAGCAGTGAGGGTAGCGGAAATCTTGACAATGAGCAGTTCTTC
CASSEGSGNLDNEQFF
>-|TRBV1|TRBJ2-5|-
TGCACCAGCAGCCAAGCTTACGACAGTGACCAAGAGACCCAGTACTTC
CTSSQAYDSDQETQYF
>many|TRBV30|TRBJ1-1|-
TGTGCCTGGAGTATAGGGAACACTGAAGCTTTCTTT
CAWSIGNTEAFF
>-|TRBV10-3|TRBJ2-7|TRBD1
TGTGCCATCAGTGACCTACGACAGGGGCGCTCCTACGAGCAGTACTTC
CAISDLRQGRSYEQYF
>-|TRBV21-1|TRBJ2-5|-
TGTGCCGAGCCTTCTCAGCGGTCCCCTCCAGAGACCCAGTACTTC
CAEPSQRSPPETQYF
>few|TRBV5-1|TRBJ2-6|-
TGCGCCAGCAGCTTGGGCGTAACAGCGTCTGGGGCCAACGTCCTGACTTTC
CASSLGVTASGANVLTF
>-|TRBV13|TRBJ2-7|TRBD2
TGTGCCAGCAGCTTAATTACTAGCGGGTTACCTTACGAGCAGTACTTC
CASSLITSGLPYEQYF
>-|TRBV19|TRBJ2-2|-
TGTGCCAGTAGTGAATGGAGAAGTGGCACCGGGGAGCTGTTTTTT
CASSEWRSGTGELFF
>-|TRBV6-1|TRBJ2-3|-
TGTGCCAGCAGGAAGCGCCGGGCCAGCACAGATACGCAGTATTTT
CASRKRRASTDTQYF
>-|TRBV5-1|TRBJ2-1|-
TGCGCCAGCAGTAAGGATTTTGGGTCCTACAATGAGCAGTTCTTC
CASSKDFGSYNEQFF
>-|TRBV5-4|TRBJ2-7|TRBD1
TGTGCCAGCAGCCCGGGACAGGCTACCTACGAGCAGTACTTC
CASSPGQATYEQYF
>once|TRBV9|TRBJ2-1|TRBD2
TGTGCCAGCAGCCCACAGGGACTAGCGGGAGGCGAGCAGTTCTTC
CASSPQGLAGGEQFF
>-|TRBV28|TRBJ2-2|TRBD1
TGTGCCAGCAGTTTGGACAGGGGGCCCGGGGAGCTGTTTTTT
CASSLDRGPGELFF
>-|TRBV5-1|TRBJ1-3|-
TGCGCCAGCAGCTGGGGGACATCTGGAAACACCATATATTTT
CASSWGTSGNTIYF